The 2 T cell receptor beta chains reported below all come from one sample, sequenced in a study of graft-versus-host responses after intestinal transplantation. Measured with immunoSEQ multiplex PCR; TCRdb has only the in-frame clones, and not every one. The repertoire has around 25,000 clones, just under 40% of them found once; the top ten carry over 0.55%. Sequenced material: alloreactive CD4+ T cells from a mixed lymphocyte reaction culture, taken before intestinal transplant. Subset of the sample: CFSE-low proliferating T cells sorted from roughly 6-day pre-transplant mixed lymphocyte reaction (GvH or HvG direction). These receptor sequences come from a human patient who received an intestinal transplant.

The chain combines TRBV4-2 with TRBJ1-2, with D perhaps TRBD1 (5 bases). V lost 1 base and J 0 bases, leaving 9 bases between the germline ends. The CDR3 loop spans 15 amino acids. CDR1 is LGHNA, CDR2 YNFKEQ, per germline. The CDR3 loop reads CASSQVDRPNYGYTF. CDR3 DNA sequence: TGTGCCAGCAGCCAAGTCGACAGACCTAACTATGGCTACACCTTC.

This clone was recorded once. This chain connects TRBV7-3 to TRBJ1-1; D is ambiguous. Trimming took off 0 bases at V and 1 base at J, with 3 bases between the two ends. Germline values: CDR1 SGHTA, CDR2 FQGTGA. The CDR3 loop spans 13 amino acids. The DNA of the CDR3 is TGTGCCAGCAGCTTAACTAGGAACACTGAAGCTTTCTTT. This codes for CASSLTRNTEAFF.